This TCR beta chain was found in a study of cytomegalovirus exposure and HLA in healthy donors. Study observations and caveats: TCR beta sequences numbering roughly 18,000 were associated with HLA alleles at 0.05 false discovery rate in a later analysis. Some TCR beta chains (around 160 of them) were listed as cytomegalovirus-associated. In vitro work confirmed that a few CMV-associated chains recognize CMV antigens.

Each donor's status was that of a healthy bone marrow donor. A remark on this clone: Its cognate antigen is unknown.

Amplification used 60 Vbeta primers and 13 Jbeta primers. The method was immunoSEQ multiplex PCR; TCRdb's version includes in-frame clones alone and lacks a portion of them. The table records 130,000 or so clones, 8% to 9.5% of them present only once. This CDR3 has 15 amino acids. This TCR came from a man aged 40-55 years in good health and CMV-seronegative. Specimen: PBMCs. The genes are TRBV21-1 and TRBJ2-7; the table's D call, TRBD2, was not checked against the DNA. TRBV21-1 is deemed a pseudogene. The CDR3 nucleotides are TGTGCCAGCAGCAAAGCGCTAGCGGGGGCCTACGAGCAGTACTTC. Its protein is CASSKALAGAYEQYF.